This entry concerns a single T cell receptor beta chain. Its antigen is as yet unknown. The CDR3 covers 16 residues. Trimming removed 3 bases from V and 0 bases from J, with 13 bases in between. Per the germline V gene, CDR1 is SGHRS and CDR2 is YFSETQ. Both about-4-week and about-12-week second-dose recipients were combined. These data are taken from a study of T cell responses to AZD1222 COVID-19 vaccine. Findings and limits, study-wide: Clonal diversity may have been underestimated in mostly white British donors. The peak T cell response came first, and repertoires were sampled only after it.

The repertoire was sequenced with immunoSEQ multiplex PCR; TCRdb's copy has only in-frame clones and lacks some. The sample records about 140,000 clones, more than 70% being singletons. This clonotype was obtained from an adult who received the AZD1222 COVID-19 vaccine. Source: peripheral blood, taken 28 days after the second AZD1222 dose. This chain connects TRBV5-1 to TRBJ2-1; no firm D call. DNA for the CDR3: TGCGCCAGCAGCTCACTACAAATCTCCTCCTACAATGAGCAGTTCTTC. Its protein product is CASSSLQISSYNEQFF. The full variable domain, in which reference TRBV5-1 and TRBJ2-1 provide the parts outside the CDR3, is KAGVTQTPRYLIKTRGQQVTLSCSPISGHRSVSWYQQTPGQGLQFLFEYFSETQRNKGNFPGRFSGRQFSNSRSEMNVSTLELGDSALYLCASSSLQISSYNEQFFGPGTRLTVL.